Listed below are T cell receptor beta chains from one sample, sequenced in a study of CD8+CD57+ T cells in acquired aplastic anemia. TCRdb recomputed calls from the reads with MiXCR, one row per CDR3 protein. The sample lists 150,000 to 200,000 distinct CDR3 sequences; roughly 64% were seen once. The sample taken for sequencing was sorted CD4+, CD8+, or CD8+CD57+ T cells (not recorded which) from PBMCs. These receptors were taken from a human donor with severe aplastic anemia or a healthy control (not recorded which). CDR3s include the opening cysteine and the closing phenylalanine or tryptophan. The D gene is left open where the match is weak. Only some rows state a clone size, as once, few, many or a class for expanded clones.

clone size,J gene,D gene,V gene,CDR3 protein,CDR3 DNA
many,TRBJ2-3,TRBD1,TRBV20-1,CSARDTGVLVTDTQYF,TGCAGTGCTAGAGATACAGGGGTTCTCGTTACAGATACGCAGTATTTT
NA,TRBJ2-5,NA,TRBV7-9,CASSPDLQETQYF,TGTGCCAGCAGCCCGGACTTACAAGAGACCCAGTACTTC
NA,TRBJ1-6,NA,TRBV7-2,CASSLAPSGVDSPLHF,TGTGCCAGCAGCTTAGCGCCTTCAGGGGTGGATTCACCCCTCCACTTT
NA,TRBJ2-2,NA,TRBV9,CASSVNDGTNTGELFF,TGTGCCAGCAGCGTAAACGACGGGACGAACACCGGGGAGCTGTTTTTT
NA,TRBJ1-1,NA,TRBV28,CASATWTEAFF,TGTGCCAGCGCGACCTGGACTGAAGCTTTCTTT
NA,TRBJ1-4,NA,TRBV10-3,CAIKEGFNEKLFF,TGTGCCATCAAAGAAGGATTCAATGAAAAACTGTTTTTT
NA,TRBJ1-4,NA,TRBV6-2/TRBV6-3,CASSPLRGGFETNEKLFF,TGTGCCAGCAGTCCCCTCAGGGGTGGATTTGAAACTAATGAAAAACTGTTTTTT
NA,TRBJ2-7,TRBD1,TRBV5-4,CASSLAAGGGEQYF,TGTGCCAGCAGCTTAGCGGCAGGGGGTGGCGAGCAGTACTTC
NA,TRBJ2-5,TRBD1,TRBV20-1,CSARGQDQETQYF,TGCAGTGCCCGAGGACAGGACCAAGAGACCCAGTACTTC
NA,TRBJ2-5,TRBD1,TRBV6-5,CASSKRGQGVTAETQYF,TGTGCCAGCAGCAAAAGGGGACAGGGGGTGACAGCGGAGACCCAGTACTTC
NA,TRBJ2-1,NA,TRBV7-9,CASSEARDNEQFF,TGTGCCAGCAGCGAGGCGAGGGACAATGAGCAGTTCTTC
many,TRBJ1-1,TRBD1,TRBV27,CASSLRGLTEAFF,TGTGCCAGCAGTTTAAGGGGGCTGACTGAAGCTTTCTTT
NA,TRBJ2-7,TRBD2,TRBV6-5,CASTVGGSGYEQYF,TGTGCCAGCACCGTCGGGGGGTCGGGCTACGAGCAGTACTTC
many,TRBJ2-6,NA,TRBV11-2,CASNRDGTFSGANVLTF,TGTGCCAGCAACCGGGACGGTACCTTCTCTGGGGCCAACGTCCTGACTTTC
once,TRBJ1-2,NA,TRBV19,CASRGRVYGYTF,TGTGCCAGTAGGGGACGAGTCTATGGCTACACCTTC
NA,TRBJ2-7,TRBD1,TRBV7-9,CASSLPGQVYEQYF,TGTGCCAGCAGCCTCCCGGGACAGGTCTACGAGCAGTACTTC
once,TRBJ2-1,NA,TRBV2,CASSEGQPSYNEQFF,TGTGCCAGCAGTGAAGGACAGCCCTCCTACAATGAGCAGTTCTTC
many,TRBJ1-1,TRBD1,TRBV5-1,CASSWTGFPTEAFF,TGCGCCAGCAGCTGGACAGGGTTTCCCACTGAAGCTTTCTTT
many,TRBJ1-1,NA,TRBV11-2,CASSLGPGLRNTEAFF,TGTGCCAGCAGCTTAGGCCCGGGGTTGCGAAACACTGAAGCTTTCTTT
NA,TRBJ2-1,TRBD2,TRBV19,CASSIRLAGAGEQFF,TGTGCCAGTAGTATAAGACTAGCGGGAGCGGGTGAGCAGTTCTTC
NA,TRBJ2-5,TRBD2,TRBV7-2,CASSFAGRGETQYF,TGTGCCAGCAGCTTCGCGGGGCGGGGGGAGACCCAGTACTTC
NA,TRBJ1-5,NA,TRBV5-5,CASSASSGGNQPQHF,TGTGCCAGCAGCGCATCTTCAGGTGGCAATCAGCCCCAGCATTTT
NA,TRBJ2-1,TRBD2,TRBV5-1,CASRGERGAYNEQFF,TGCGCCAGCAGGGGTGAGCGGGGGGCATACAATGAGCAGTTCTTC
NA,TRBJ2-7,TRBD2,TRBV10-3,CAISEAGGRDYEQYF,TGTGCCATCAGTGAGGCCGGCGGGAGGGACTACGAGCAGTACTTC
NA,TRBJ1-1,NA,TRBV5-5,CASSFRGGSAGLNTEAFF,TGTGCCAGCAGCTTTAGGGGGGGCAGCGCGGGCTTGAACACTGAAGCTTTCTTT
few,TRBJ1-2,TRBD1,TRBV25-1,CASSKGQDYGYTF,TGTGCCAGCAGTAAGGGACAGGACTATGGCTACACCTTC
NA,TRBJ2-5,NA,TRBV29-1,CSVLPGGQETQYF,TGCAGCGTCCTCCCTGGAGGGCAAGAGACCCAGTACTTC
NA,TRBJ1-1,NA,TRBV29-1,CSVKTATNTEALF,TGCAGCGTTAAGACCGCTACGAACACTGAAGCTCTCTTT
NA,TRBJ2-5,TRBD1,TRBV7-7,CASSPPGRNTGGETQYF,TGTGCTAGCAGCCCCCCGGGGCGAAACACAGGGGGGGAGACCCAGTACTTC
NA,TRBJ1-2,TRBD1,TRBV12-5,CASGLVQGTSF,TGTGCTAGTGGTTTGGTACAGGGGACTTCCTTC
NA,TRBJ1-2,NA,TRBV19,CASLSSPGLDGYTF,TGTGCCAGCCTGAGCTCCCCAGGGCTGGATGGCTACACCTTC
NA,TRBJ2-7,NA,TRBV20-1,CSAITGVNYEQYF,TGCAGTGCTATAACCGGGGTCAACTACGAGCAGTACTTC
NA,TRBJ1-6,NA,TRBV7-6,CASSPRDTPSSYNSPLHF,TGTGCCAGCAGCCCACGGGACACCCCGAGCTCCTATAATTCACCCCTCCACTTT
NA,TRBJ1-2,NA,TRBV7-2,CASSFSSQGQNYGYTF,TGTGCCAGCAGCTTTAGTAGTCAGGGACAAAACTATGGCTACACCTTC
NA,TRBJ1-2,NA,TRBV24-1,CATFDESGGKDGYGYTF,TGTGCCACCTTCGATGAGAGCGGCGGAAAGGATGGCTATGGCTACACCTTC
NA,TRBJ1-1,TRBD1,TRBV10-3,CASRRTGGEAFF,TGTGCCAGCAGGAGGACAGGGGGCGAAGCTTTCTTT
many,TRBJ2-1,TRBD1,TRBV7-2,CASSEGTASEQFF,TGTGCCAGCAGTGAGGGGACAGCGAGTGAGCAGTTCTTC
NA,TRBJ2-7,NA,TRBV5-6,CASNLGTPRTSYEQYF,TGTGCCAGCAACTTAGGGACACCGAGAACCTCCTACGAGCAGTACTTC
few,TRBJ2-1,TRBD2,TRBV19,CASSISGGGEQFF,TGTGCCAGTAGTATTAGCGGGGGGGGTGAGCAGTTCTTC
NA,TRBJ2-3,TRBD2,TRBV29-1,CSALGLAGQKTDTQYF,TGCAGCGCCCTAGGGCTAGCGGGCCAGAAGACAGATACGCAGTATTTT
NA,TRBJ1-1,NA,TRBV12-3/TRBV12-4,CANSFPGLTEAFF,TGTGCCAACAGTTTCCCGGGGCTCACTGAAGCTTTCTTT